This TCR beta chain emerged from a study of T cells after yellow fever vaccination (dated by TCRdb to about 2019). For the wider study: The SMART-Seq v4 Ultra Low Input RNA kit was used to prepare libraries from fractions with low cell numbers. The cohort comprised two healthy male donors, one aged 18 to 30 and one aged 30 to 40 years. To follow T-cell clones before and after both primary and booster YFV17D yellow fever vaccination, bulk TCR alpha and beta repertoires underwent longitudinal sequencing. Bulk PBMC replicates and cell subsets were isolated from blood drawn at multiple timepoints before and after both primary and secondary immunization. General conclusions and limits of the study: Compared with the primary T-cell response, the secondary T-cell response was faster but weaker, reaching its peak on day 5 rather than on day 15. After the booster, most clones that had expanded after primary vaccination were detected again (nearly 98% of CD4 and around nine tenths of CD8), suggesting broad maintenance of memory. Because abundant contaminating clonotypes from the bulk population could be contained in FACS-sorted repertoires, computational filtering was required. Because the study included only two donors, the extent to which the findings can be generalized is limited. A small fraction of clonotypes showed up in both the CD4 and CD8 compartments, probably as a result of convergent recombination.

Per the germline V gene (reference sequence), SEHNR is the CDR1 and FQNEAQ is the CDR2. V is pared back by 1 base and J by 8 bases, with 8 bases lying between the germline termini. Including the terminal cysteine and phenylalanine, the CDR3 comprises 12 residues. Just CDR3 DNA is preserved here, 36 bases in frame from base 1. TCR cDNA was made using 5'RACE template switching, a step that added a universal primer site and unique molecular identifiers. Priming of cDNA synthesis was performed from both the TCR alpha and TCR beta constant segments. Two PCR steps were used to amplify libraries, with sample barcodes and sequencing adapters being added in the second step. Sequencing of libraries was performed on Illumina HiSeq 2500 (2x100 bp) or NovaSeq (2x150 bp). The authors processed their data as follows. MIGEC was used to demultiplex reads and collapse the reads into UMI consensus sequences, and MiXCR was used for V(D)J alignment. Clonotypes responding to the vaccine were identified with edgeR on replicate PBMC samples, with the criteria of FDR below 0.01 and a log2 fold change above 5 up to day 15. Each bulk clonotype received a CD4 or CD8 identity based on whether the sequenced CD4 or CD8 repertoire contained that clonotype at higher abundance. The public reads were reanalyzed by TCRdb: fastp trimming at Q25, MiXCR alignment, in-frame beta chains only. A single entry per CDR3 protein holds the most common genes and DNA from its merged rows. TCRdb assigned the V and J calls; the authors' analysis was not used. The sample table contains approximately 180,000 distinct CDR3 sequences; only one count was recorded for 5.5% to 8% of them. Roughly 3% of the sample is taken by the ten largest.

This clonotype has just a few counts. Its specific antigen is unknown. Within one base of it there is no much larger clone, and no base qualities were kept. The intended sense of this specimen's treatment or condition label: live attenuated yellow fever vaccine strain. PBMCs were isolated from peripheral blood using a standard Ficoll-Paque protocol. CD4 and CD8 T-cell fractions were isolated with Dynabeads CD4 and CD8 positive selection kits. TriZol was used to extract RNA from bulk PBMCs, CD4 and CD8 fractions, and dextramer-positive and dextramer-negative fractions. The sample here was CD4+ T cells sorted from PBMCs, taken on the day of the first yellow fever vaccination. This sequence was found in a man aged 18 to 30 who received the YFV17D yellow fever vaccine. The chain was built from TRBV7-9 and TRBJ1-2, with an unclear D gene assignment. Here the CDR3 is given as CASSLDGNGYTF. The nucleotide sequence reads as follows: TGTGCCAGCAGCTTAGACGGAAACGGCTACACCTTC.